Listed below are T cell receptor beta chains from one sample, sequenced in a study of CD8+ T cells in alopecia areata. Using immunoSEQ multiplex PCR, the repertoire was profiled, and TCRdb retains in-frame clones only, with some absent. Found here are hundreds of thousands of clones, under 80% of them singletons; the top ten hold around 1.2%. The sequenced sample was CD4+ T cells sorted from blood, obtained at week 0. These receptors were obtained from a human donor with alopecia areata. CDR3s include the opening cysteine and the closing phenylalanine or tryptophan. D genes are given only for firm matches. Clone sizes are given selectively: once, few, many, or a class where the clone is expanded.

size	D	V	J	CDR3	DNA
NA	NA	TRBV19	TRBJ1-2	CASSITPAIYGYTF	TGTGCCAGTAGTATAACACCGGCGATATATGGCTACACCTTC
NA	NA	TRBV10-3	TRBJ2-1	CAISESTFLNNEQFF	TGTGCCATCAGTGAGTCGACTTTCTTGAACAATGAGCAGTTCTTC
NA	NA	TRBV29-1	TRBJ2-3	CSVEKDGVCTDTQYF	TGCAGCGTTGAAAAGGACGGAGTTTGCACAGATACGCAGTATTTT
NA	NA	TRBV29-1	TRBJ2-3	CSVEGGPSTDTQYF	TGCAGCGTTGAGGGGGGGCCTAGCACAGATACGCAGTATTTT
NA	NA	TRBV27	TRBJ2-3	CASSPRVRTDTQYF	TGTGCCAGCAGTCCCCGGGTCCGCACAGATACGCAGTATTTT
once	TRBD2	TRBV7-6	TRBJ2-1	CASSPGLAGAIDNEQFF	TGTGCCAGCAGCCCAGGACTAGCGGGGGCTATCGACAATGAGCAGTTCTTC
NA	TRBD1	TRBV27	TRBJ1-5	CASSDRGDRGFQPQHF	TGTGCCAGCAGTGACAGGGGGGACAGGGGATTTCAGCCCCAGCATTTT
NA	NA	TRBV5-6	TRBJ2-4	CASSLEQGSKNIQYF	TGTGCCAGCAGCTTGGAACAGGGATCCAAAAACATTCAGTACTTC
NA	NA	TRBV30	TRBJ1-1	CAWMDTANTEAFF	TGTGCCTGGATGGACACCGCTAACACTGAAGCTTTCTTT
NA	TRBD2	TRBV18	TRBJ2-2	CASSRTSGTGELFF	TGTGCCAGCTCACGGACTAGCGGGACCGGGGAGCTGTTTTTT
once	TRBD1	TRBV30	TRBJ2-7	CAWSWTGGVGEQYF	TGTGCCTGGAGTTGGACAGGGGGCGTGGGCGAGCAGTACTTC
few	NA	TRBV6-1	TRBJ2-5	CASRWTWETQYF	TGTGCCAGCAGATGGACTTGGGAGACCCAGTACTTC
few	TRBD1	TRBV29-1	TRBJ1-2	CSVERAGGGYTF	TGCAGCGTTGAGAGGGCAGGGGGTGGCTACACCTTC
NA	NA	TRBV19	TRBJ2-5	CASGAGSQETQYF	TGTGCCAGCGGGGCTGGGAGCCAAGAGACCCAGTACTTC
once	NA	TRBV30	TRBJ1-1	CAWRAGNLMNTEAFF	TGTGCCTGGAGAGCGGGTAATTTGATGAACACTGAAGCTTTCTTT
NA	NA	TRBV19	TRBJ1-5	CASSQTTVGNQPQHF	TGTGCCAGTAGTCAGACAACGGTCGGGAATCAGCCCCAGCATTTT
NA	NA	TRBV9	TRBJ2-7	CASSKAGSYEQYF	TGTGCCAGCAGCAAGGCGGGCTCCTACGAGCAGTACTTC